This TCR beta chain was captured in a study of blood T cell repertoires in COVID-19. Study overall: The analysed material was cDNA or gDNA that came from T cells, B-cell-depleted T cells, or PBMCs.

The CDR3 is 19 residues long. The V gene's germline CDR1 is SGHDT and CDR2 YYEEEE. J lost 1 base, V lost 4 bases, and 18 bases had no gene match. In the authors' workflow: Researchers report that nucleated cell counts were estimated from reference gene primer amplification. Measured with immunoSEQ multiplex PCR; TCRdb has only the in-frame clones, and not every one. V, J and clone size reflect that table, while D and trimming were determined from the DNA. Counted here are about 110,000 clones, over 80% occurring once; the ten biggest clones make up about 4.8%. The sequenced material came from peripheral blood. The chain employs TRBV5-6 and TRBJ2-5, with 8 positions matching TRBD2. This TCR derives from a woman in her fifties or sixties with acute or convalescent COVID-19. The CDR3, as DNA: TGTGCCAGCAGCCCGATAGCCTCTGGCGGGGGGCCTTTCCAAGAGACCCAGTACTTC. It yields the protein CASSPIASGGGPFQETQYF. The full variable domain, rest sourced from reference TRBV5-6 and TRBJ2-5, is DAGVTQSPTHLIKTRGQQVTLRCSPKSGHDTVSWYQQALGQGPQFIFQYYEEEERQRGNFPDRFSGHQFPNYSSELNVNALLLGDSALYLCASSPIASGGGPFQETQYFGPGTRLLVL.